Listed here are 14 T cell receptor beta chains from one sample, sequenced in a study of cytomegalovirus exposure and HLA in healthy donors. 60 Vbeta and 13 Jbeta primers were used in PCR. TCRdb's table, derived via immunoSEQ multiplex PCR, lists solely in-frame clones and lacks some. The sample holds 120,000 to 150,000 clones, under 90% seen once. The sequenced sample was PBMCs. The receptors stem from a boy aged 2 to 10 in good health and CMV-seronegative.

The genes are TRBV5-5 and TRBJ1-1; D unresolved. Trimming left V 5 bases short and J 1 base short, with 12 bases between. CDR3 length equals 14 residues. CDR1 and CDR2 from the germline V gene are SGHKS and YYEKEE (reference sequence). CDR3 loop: CASSFSQANTEAFF. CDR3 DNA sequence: TGTGCCAGCAGTTTCTCGCAGGCGAACACTGAAGCTTTCTTT.

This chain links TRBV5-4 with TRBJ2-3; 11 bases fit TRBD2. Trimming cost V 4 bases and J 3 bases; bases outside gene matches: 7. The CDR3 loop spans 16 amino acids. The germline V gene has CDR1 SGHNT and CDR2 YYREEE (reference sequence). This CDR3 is CASSGSGGVSTDTQYF. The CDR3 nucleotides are TGTGCCAGCAGCGGTAGCGGGGGGGTTAGTACAGATACGCAGTATTTT.

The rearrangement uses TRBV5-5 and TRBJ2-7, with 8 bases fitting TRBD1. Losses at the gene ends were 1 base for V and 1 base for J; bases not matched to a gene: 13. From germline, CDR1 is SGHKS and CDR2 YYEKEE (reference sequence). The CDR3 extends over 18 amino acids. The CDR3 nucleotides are TGTGCCAGCAGCTTGTCTCGCTCATGGACAGGGAGGTCCTACGAGCAGTACTTC. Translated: CASSLSRSWTGRSYEQYF.

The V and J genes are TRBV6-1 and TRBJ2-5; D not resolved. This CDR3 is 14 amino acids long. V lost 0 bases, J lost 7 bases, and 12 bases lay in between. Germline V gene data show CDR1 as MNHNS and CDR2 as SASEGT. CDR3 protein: CASSEARLRGTQYF. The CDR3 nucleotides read TGTGCCAGCAGTGAAGCGCGACTCCGAGGGACCCAGTACTTC.

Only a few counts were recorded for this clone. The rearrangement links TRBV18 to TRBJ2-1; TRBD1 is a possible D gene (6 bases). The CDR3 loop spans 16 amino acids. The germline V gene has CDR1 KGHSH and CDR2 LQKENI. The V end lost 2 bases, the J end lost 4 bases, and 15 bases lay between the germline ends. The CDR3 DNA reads TGTGCCAGCTCACCAGAACAGGGCGTAGGTTACAATGAGCAGTTCTTC. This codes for CASSPEQGVGYNEQFF.

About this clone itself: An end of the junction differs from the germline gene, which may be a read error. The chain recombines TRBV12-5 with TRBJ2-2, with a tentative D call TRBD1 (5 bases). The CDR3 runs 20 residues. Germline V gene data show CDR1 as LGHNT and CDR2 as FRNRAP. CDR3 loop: CASGLVIGARAQTNTEELFF. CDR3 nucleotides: TGTGCTAGTGGTTTGGTAATAGGGGCCAGGGCCCAAACGAACACCGAGGAGCTGTTTTTT.

The chain's CDR3 is CASSEWAASTDTQYF. CDR3 DNA sequence: TGTGCCAGCAGTGAGTGGGCAGCTAGCACAGATACGCAGTATTTT. The J gene is TRBJ2-3, the V gene TRBV6-1; D remains unclear. The CDR3 length is 15 residues. Germline CDR1 reads MNHNS; CDR2 reads SASEGT. V lost 3 bases and J lost 0, with 10 bases in between.

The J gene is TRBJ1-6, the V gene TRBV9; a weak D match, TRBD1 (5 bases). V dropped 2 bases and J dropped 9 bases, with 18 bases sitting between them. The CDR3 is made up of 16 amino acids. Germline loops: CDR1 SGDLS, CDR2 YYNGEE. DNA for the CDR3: TGTGCCAGCAGCGTGGGACCGGGAGGTGGTAGTTCACCCCTCCACTTT. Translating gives CASSVGPGGGSSPLHF.

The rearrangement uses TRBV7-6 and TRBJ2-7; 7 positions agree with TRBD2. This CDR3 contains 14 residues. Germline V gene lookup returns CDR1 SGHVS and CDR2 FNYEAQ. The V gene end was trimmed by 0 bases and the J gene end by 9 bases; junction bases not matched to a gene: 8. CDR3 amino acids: CASSLAGRGDGQYF. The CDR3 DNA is TGTGCCAGCAGCTTAGCGGGACGGGGGGACGGGCAGTACTTC. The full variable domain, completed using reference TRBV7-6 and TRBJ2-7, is GAGVSQSPRYKVTKRGQDVALRCDPISGHVSLYWYRQALGQGPEFLTYFNYEAQQDKSGLPNDRFSAERPEGSISTLTIQRTEQRDSAMYRCASSLAGRGDGQYFGPGTRLTVT.

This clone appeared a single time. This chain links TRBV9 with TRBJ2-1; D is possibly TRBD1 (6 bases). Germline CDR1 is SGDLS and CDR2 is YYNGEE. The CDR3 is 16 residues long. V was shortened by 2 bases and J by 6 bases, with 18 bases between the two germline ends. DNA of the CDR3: TGTGCCAGCAGCGTTGGGCCGACAGGATTTGGCAATGAGCAGTTCTTC. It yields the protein CASSVGPTGFGNEQFF.

CDR3 bases: TGTGCCAGCAGGGACTGGCCGAAATTGACCCTCCACTTT. The encoded protein is CASRDWPKLTLHF. The rearrangement uses TRBV5-4 and TRBJ1-6; D unresolved. V dropped 5 bases and J dropped 14 bases, with 17 bases sitting between them. The CDR3 is 13 residues long. From germline, CDR1 is SGHNT and CDR2 YYREEE (reference sequence).

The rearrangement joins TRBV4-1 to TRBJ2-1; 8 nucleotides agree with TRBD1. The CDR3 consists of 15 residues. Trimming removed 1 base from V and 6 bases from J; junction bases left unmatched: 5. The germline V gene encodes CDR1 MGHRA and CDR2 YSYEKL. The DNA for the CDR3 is TGCGCCAGCAGCCAAGCGACAGGGGCGCTCAATGAGCAGTTCTTC. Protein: CASSQATGALNEQFF.

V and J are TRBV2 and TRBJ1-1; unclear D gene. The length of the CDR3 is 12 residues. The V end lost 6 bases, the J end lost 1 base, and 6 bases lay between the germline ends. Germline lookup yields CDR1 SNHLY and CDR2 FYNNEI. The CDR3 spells CASRGANTEAFF. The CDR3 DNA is TGTGCCAGCAGGGGAGCGAACACTGAAGCTTTCTTT.

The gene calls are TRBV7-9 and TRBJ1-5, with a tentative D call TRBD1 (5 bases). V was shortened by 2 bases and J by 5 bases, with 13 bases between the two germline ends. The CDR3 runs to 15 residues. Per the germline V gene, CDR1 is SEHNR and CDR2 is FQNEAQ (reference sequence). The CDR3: CASSLWPLGDQPQHF. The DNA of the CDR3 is TGTGCCAGCAGCTTATGGCCTCTAGGGGATCAGCCCCAGCATTTT.